This TCR beta chain originates from a study of post-analysis software for immune sequencing data. Study-wide context: Progressive-relapsing, secondary progressive and relapsing-remitting multiple sclerosis were among the disease courses included.

This clonotype has a handful of counts. cDNA libraries of TCR beta carried unique molecular identifiers. MiXCR, run by TCRdb on the PCR reads, gives a single entry per CDR3 protein. The sample holds about 460,000 distinct CDR3 sequences, less than 45% seen once. The TCR comes from a girl between 5 and 17 years old with multiple sclerosis. The sequencing sample was made of blood.

CDR3 DNA: TGTGCCAGCAGTCTTGGGACTAGCGGCACCTACGAGCAGTACTTC. It translates to CASSLGTSGTYEQYF. V and J are TRBV27 and TRBJ2-7; 11 bases line up with TRBD2. Germline trimming cut 5 bases from V and 2 bases from J; bases unmatched to any gene: 5. From germline, CDR1 is MNHEY and CDR2 SMNVEV (reference sequence). The CDR3 spans 15 residues.